The 17 T cell receptor beta chains below come from one sample, sequenced in a study of blood T cell repertoires in COVID-19 (TCRdb year 2020). The library relied on the immunoSEQ multiplex PCR assay. TCRdb holds this immuneACCESS table with in-frame rearrangements only. Some clones are missing; in checked studies, unresolved V genes explain under half, and the rest has no known cause. This sample gives roughly 83,000 clones in total; around 86% of them show up just once. The leading ten clones occupy under 8.5% of the sample. The sequenced sample consisted of peripheral blood. All receptors come from an older man with active or convalescent COVID-19.

The chain is built from TRBV5-6 and TRBJ2-2; TRBD1 agrees at 7 bases. Trimming at V came to 4 bases and at J to 5 bases, leaving 2 bases not matched to a gene. The CDR3 has 13 amino acids. Germline V gives CDR1 SGHDT, CDR2 YYEEEE. In nucleotides, the CDR3 is TGTGCCAGCAGCAGACAGGGAACCGGGGAGCTGTTTTTT. As protein: CASSRQGTGELFF. The entire variable domain, with the rest obtained from reference TRBV5-6 and TRBJ2-2, is as follows: DAGVTQSPTHLIKTRGQQVTLRCSPKSGHDTVSWYQQALGQGPQFIFQYYEEEERQRGNFPDRFSGHQFPNYSSELNVNALLLGDSALYLCASSRQGTGELFFGEGSRLTVL.

In this sample, this clone turned up once. The chain couples TRBV2 to TRBJ1-5; 11 bases line up with TRBD1. Trimming cost V 7 bases and J 4 bases; bases outside gene matches: 9. The CDR3 has 16 amino acids. Germline-derived CDR1 and CDR2 are SNHLY and FYNNEI. The CDR3 sequence: CASTGTGGGGNQPQHF. The CDR3 DNA reads as TGTGCCAGCACCGGGACAGGGGGAGGTGGGAATCAGCCCCAGCATTTT.

This clone occurred a few times. The V call is TRBV5-5, the J call TRBJ2-7; no clear D. The CDR3 length is 15 residues. Looked up from germline, CDR1 is SGHKS and CDR2 is YYEKEE (reference sequence). V was clipped by 2 bases and J by 2 bases, with 14 bases between them. For the CDR3, the DNA is TGTGCCAGCAGCTTCCTACCTGAGCCCACCTACGAGCAGTACGTC. Amino acid sequence: CASSFLPEPTYEQYV.

The rearrangement links TRBV2 to TRBJ1-4, with D maybe TRBD1 (5 bases). Germline loops: CDR1 SNHLY, CDR2 FYNNEI. The CDR3 contains 16 residues. V was clipped by 6 bases and J by 4 bases, with 18 bases between them. The CDR3 DNA reads TGTGCCAGCAGCGAAAGGGAATCAGGGTATAATGAAAAACTGTTTTTT. Residues: CASSERESGYNEKLFF. Combining the CDR3 with reference TRBV2 and TRBJ1-4 gives the whole variable domain EPEVTQTPSHQVTQMGQEVILRCVPISNHLYFYWYRQILGQKVEFLVSFYNNEISEKSEIFDDQFSVERPDGSNFTLKIRSTKLEDSAMYFCASSERESGYNEKLFFGSGTQLSVL.

CDR3 loop: CASSLLVTSNTGELFF. The CDR3 DNA sequence: TGTGCCAGCAGCCTACTAGTAACATCGAACACCGGGGAGCTGTTTTTT. The V and J genes are TRBV28 and TRBJ2-2; D may be TRBD2 (5 bases). Germline CDR1 MDHEN, CDR2 SYDVKM. The V gene lost 6 bases and the J gene lost 0 bases, with 14 bases spanning the gap. The CDR3 is made up of 16 amino acids.

The chain joins TRBV3-1 (or the pseudogene TRBV3-2) to TRBJ1-1; TRBD1 is a possible D gene (6 bases). V lost 7 bases and J lost 1, with 13 bases in between. There are 14 residues in the CDR3. Looked up from germline, CDR1 is LGHDT and CDR2 is YNNKEL (reference sequence). The CDR3 DNA reads as TGTGCCAGCACTCCGGGACAAACGAACACTGAAGCTTTCTTT. Encoded protein: CASTPGQTNTEAFF.

The chain combines TRBV2 with TRBJ2-3, with 7 bases matching TRBD1. This CDR3 region has 16 residues. V trimming: 5 bases; J trimming: 3 bases; junction bases outside the gene matches: 11. Germline V gene data show CDR1 as SNHLY and CDR2 as FYNNEI. Written as DNA, the CDR3 is TGTGCCAGCAGTCGTGACAGGGAAATTCGTACAGATACGCAGTATTTT. Translation: CASSRDREIRTDTQYF.

The chain carries TRBV9 and TRBJ2-7; D not resolved. The V end lost 0 bases, the J end lost 4 bases, and 8 bases lay between the germline ends. Looked up from germline, CDR1 is SGDLS and CDR2 is YYNGEE. CDR3 length: 13 residues. The DNA of the CDR3 is TGTGCCAGCAGCGTAGGAGTTTATTACGAGCAGTACGTC. It is translated as CASSVGVYYEQYV.

This chain uses TRBV4-2 with TRBJ1-4; 7 nucleotides match TRBD1. The V segment lost 5 bases and the J segment 4 bases; nucleotides outside the gene matches: 7. Germline assignment: CDR1 LGHNA and CDR2 YNFKEQ. The CDR3 has 15 residues. The CDR3 DNA follows: TGTGCCAGCAGCTACGGGACAGTTTATAATGAAAAACTGTTTTTT. It yields the protein CASSYGTVYNEKLFF.

The chain uses TRBV6-5 and TRBJ1-5, with D hard to call. V shed 5 bases and J shed 2 bases, with 4 bases lying between them. Germline loops: CDR1 MNHEY, CDR2 SVGAGI. CDR3 size: 12 residues. CDR3 sequence: CASSTGNQPQHF. The CDR3 DNA sequence: TGTGCCAGCAGTACAGGCAATCAGCCCCAGCATTTT.

The chain has TRBV9 and TRBJ2-3, with 10 bases fitting TRBD1. Germline V gene data show CDR1 as SGDLS and CDR2 as YYNGEE. V was pared by 4 bases and J by 3 bases, with 8 bases of the junction left unmatched. The CDR3 has 16 amino acids. CDR3: CASSLRQGATTDTQYF. DNA of the CDR3: TGTGCCAGCAGCCTAAGACAGGGGGCGACGACAGATACGCAGTATTTT.

The CDR3 DNA reads as TGTGCCAGCAGCCCACCAGGCTACAATGAGCAGTTCTTC. It encodes CASSPPGYNEQFF. The J gene is TRBJ2-1, the V gene TRBV11-2; D gene unclear. Germline CDR1 SGHAT, CDR2 FQNNGV. V dropped 5 bases and J dropped 3 bases, with 8 bases sitting between them. CDR3 length: 13 amino acids.

This chain links TRBV19 with TRBJ1-4; D is unclear. V lost 5 bases and J lost 8, with 18 bases in between. Germline assignment: CDR1 LNHDA and CDR2 SQIVND (reference sequence). The CDR3 totals 15 residues. This CDR3 is CASSSWTNSAEKLFF. The CDR3 DNA reads as TGTGCCAGTAGTTCCTGGACTAATTCTGCGGAAAAACTGTTTTTT. Looking up the rest from reference TRBV19 and TRBJ1-4 gives the full variable domain: DGGITQSPKYLFRKEGQNVTLSCEQNLNHDAMYWYRQDPGQGLRLIYYSQIVNDFQKGDIAEGYSVSREKKESFPLTVTSAQKNPTAFYLCASSSWTNSAEKLFFGSGTQLSVL.

Worth noting for this clone: At one end, the junction sequence differs from germline, possibly due to a read error. The rearrangement joins TRBV7-7 to TRBJ2-2, with TRBD2 as a possible D gene (7 bases). CDR1 is SSHAT, CDR2 FNYEAQ, per germline (reference sequence). This CDR3 region has 15 residues. In DNA form, the CDR3 reads TGTGCTAGCAGCTCCCGGGGGGCCCCCACCGGGGAGCTGTTTTTT. This sequence encodes CASSSRGAPTGELFF.

The chain employs TRBV6-5 and TRBJ1-2; no clear D. Germline CDR1 reads MNHEY; CDR2 reads SVGAGI. The CDR3 is made up of 13 amino acids. Trimming removed 4 bases at V and 2 bases at J, with 8 bases between. The CDR3 loop is CASSWSRNYGYTF. In DNA form, the CDR3 reads TGTGCCAGCAGTTGGAGCCGGAACTATGGCTACACCTTC.

The chain couples TRBV30 to TRBJ2-2; 12 bases are a match to TRBD2. The CDR3 has 16 amino acids. J lost 7 bases, V lost 7 bases, and 13 bases had no gene match. Per germline, CDR1 GTSNPN and CDR2 SVGIG (reference sequence). The CDR3 region is CALSVAGLAGYGELFF. CDR3 bases: TGTGCCTTATCAGTGGCGGGACTAGCGGGTTACGGGGAGCTGTTTTTT.

The gene calls are TRBV28 and TRBJ1-4, with D hard to call. Germline CDR1 MDHEN, CDR2 SYDVKM. This CDR3 region has 10 residues. V lost 6 bases and J lost 7, with 3 bases in between. Written as DNA, the CDR3 is TGTGCCAGCAGCCGTGAAAAACTGTTTTTT. It specifies CASSREKLFF.